One sample yielded the 19 T cell receptor beta chains listed below, sequenced in a study of cytotoxic CD8 clonotypes in ibrutinib-treated CLL (dated by TCRdb to about 2021). The method was the immunoSEQ multiplex PCR assay. TCRdb holds this immuneACCESS table with in-frame rearrangements only. Some clones are missing; in checked studies, unresolved V genes explain under half, and the rest has no known cause. This sample lists fewer than 100,000 clones; roughly 80% were detected once. More than 4.5% of the sample is held by the ten biggest clonotypes. The time point label of this sample denotes: eleven to twelve months on ibrutinib. The sequencing here drew on PBMCs, taken after 12 months of ibrutinib treatment. The receptors come from a human donor with chronic lymphocytic leukemia.

Note on this clone: In this CDR3 the conserved last residue, phenylalanine or tryptophan, is missing, so a read error is likely. It is unclear where the CDR3 begins or ends on the DNA, so no DNA is shown, and the CDR3 is as TCRdb lists it. The V and J genes are TRBV10-3 and TRBJ2-3; the DNA was not compared with TRBD2, the D call given in the table. The V gene's germline CDR1 is ENHRY and CDR2 SYGVKD. The CDR3 is made up of 13 amino acids, end residues included. CDR3 amino acids: CAISEAPAGGRTL.

This clone counts as medium-sized. The chain couples TRBV18 to TRBJ2-2; D unresolved. The ends were cut back, 2 bases at V and 2 bases at J, with 9 bases in the middle. CDR3 size: 15 residues. The germline CDR1 and CDR2 sequences are KGHSH and LQKENI. The CDR3 region has the DNA TGTGCCAGCTCACCATCCCTTATAAACACCGGGGAGCTGTTTTTT. This translates into CASSPSLINTGELFF. The whole variable domain, filled in from reference TRBV18 and TRBJ2-2, reads NAGVMQNPRHLVRRRGQEARLRCSPMKGHSHVYWYRQLPEEGLKFMVYLQKENIIDESGMPKERFSAEFPKEGPSILRIQQVVRGDSAAYFCASSPSLINTGELFFGEGSRLTVL.

The V gene is TRBV16, the J gene TRBJ2-5; the match to TRBD2 covers 8 bases. CDR1 is KGHSY and CDR2 is FQNENV in the germline V gene. Trimming at V came to 1 base and at J to 2 bases, leaving 3 bases not matched to a gene. This CDR3 contains 15 residues. The CDR3 nucleotides read TGTGCCAGCAGCCAATTCGGGACTAGACAAGAGACCCAGTACTTC. It codes for CASSQFGTRQETQYF.

The chain joins TRBV9 to TRBJ2-2, with D tentatively TRBD2 (6 bases). The CDR3 sequence is 15 residues long. CDR1 SGDLS and CDR2 YYNGEE come from the germline V gene. Trimming removed 3 bases from V and 6 bases from J, with 15 bases in between. The CDR3: CASSGGAVRPGELFF. DNA for the CDR3: TGTGCCAGCAGCGGCGGGGCGGTGAGGCCCGGGGAGCTGTTTTTT.

The CDR3 DNA follows: TGTGCCAGTAGCCCCAGGACGATTTATGGCTACACCTTC. It translates to CASSPRTIYGYTF. This chain connects TRBV19 to TRBJ1-2; D remains ambiguous. Germline loops: CDR1 LNHDA, CDR2 SQIVND (reference sequence). V lost 6 bases and J lost 5, with 13 bases in between. The CDR3 totals 13 residues.

The chain has TRBV19 and TRBJ1-3; D remains ambiguous. Germline CDR1 is LNHDA and CDR2 is SQIVND (reference sequence). V lost 5 bases to trimming and J lost 1 base, with 6 bases between them. The CDR3 covers 13 residues. The CDR3 coding sequence is TGTGCCAGTAGTTGGGAATCTGGAAACACCATATATTTT. Its protein is CASSWESGNTIYF.

The chain uses TRBV11-2 and TRBJ2-3, with TRBD2 identical over 8 bases. The ends lost 8 bases at V and 2 bases at J; junction bases unmatched: 9. Germline assignment: CDR1 SGHAT and CDR2 FQNNGV. This CDR3 is 15 amino acids long. This CDR3 reads CASRRPGLDTDTQYF. CDR3 sequence (DNA): TGTGCCAGCCGGAGACCGGGACTAGACACAGATACGCAGTATTTT.

The chain combines TRBV7-2 with TRBJ1-2; D is perhaps TRBD1 (6 bases). The germline CDR1 and CDR2 sequences are SGHTA and FQGNSA. Trimming left V 5 bases short and J 6 bases short, with 22 bases between. The length of the CDR3 is 16 residues. CDR3 coding DNA: TGTGCCAGCAGCCCCCAAGGCGGGGGGGGCGGCGATGGCTACACCTTC. This gives the protein CASSPQGGGGGDGYTF.

The rearrangement links TRBV7-8 to TRBJ2-1; D possibly uses TRBD1 or TRBD2 (5 bases each). The germline V and J ends were trimmed by 5 bases and 1 base, with 15 bases remaining between them. Germline loops: CDR1 SGHVS, CDR2 FQNEAQ. The CDR3 length is 16 residues. The CDR3 protein is CASSPRDGWSYNEQFF. The CDR3 DNA is TGTGCCAGCAGCCCAAGGGACGGTTGGTCCTACAATGAGCAGTTCTTC.

This clone was recorded only once. J is TRBJ2-5 and V is TRBV7-9, with TRBD2 matching 11 bases. CDR1 SEHNR and CDR2 FQNEAQ come from the germline V gene (reference sequence). Losses at the gene ends were 5 bases for V and 1 base for J; bases not matched to a gene: 6. This CDR3 spans 16 amino acids. CDR3 nucleotide sequence: TGTGCCAGCAGCCCGGGCCTAGCGGGGGGCCAAGAGACCCAGTACTTC. As protein: CASSPGLAGGQETQYF.

CDR3 residues: CASSLSADQETQYF. The CDR3 DNA reads TGTGCCAGCAGCTTATCAGCAGACCAAGAGACCCAGTACTTC. This chain uses TRBV11-1 with TRBJ2-5; D gene uncertain. V lost 2 bases and J 0 bases, leaving 7 bases between the germline ends. The CDR3 is 14 amino acids. The germline V gene encodes CDR1 SGHAT and CDR2 FQDESV (reference sequence).

The chain has TRBV5-1 and TRBJ2-7; possibly TRBD1 for D (7 bases). The CDR3 totals 14 residues. V was cut by 6 bases and J by 3 bases, with 16 bases left in between. CDR1 is SGHRS and CDR2 is YFSETQ in the germline V gene. The CDR3 sequence: CASTQGGLGYEQYF. The CDR3 nucleotides are TGCGCCAGCACTCAGGGGGGATTGGGCTACGAGCAGTACTTC.

This clone was seen a few times. J is TRBJ2-5 and V is TRBV6-6; 9 positions match TRBD1. The V gene's germline CDR1 is MNHNY and CDR2 SVGAGI (reference sequence). V was clipped by 7 bases and J by 5 bases; unmatched bases: 5. The length of the CDR3 is 13 residues. As DNA, the CDR3 is TGTGCCAGCAAACAGGGGGCAGGGGAGACCCAGTACTTC. Its protein product is CASKQGAGETQYF.

This rearrangement joins TRBV28 to TRBJ1-3; no clear D. The germline V gene encodes CDR1 MDHEN and CDR2 SYDVKM. The CDR3 contains 13 residues. Trimming left V 4 bases short and J 8 bases short, with 12 bases between. The chain's CDR3 is CASSYRGGYTIYF. The DNA for the CDR3 is TGTGCCAGCAGTTACCGGGGAGGTTACACCATATATTTT. Full variable domain (rest looked up from reference TRBV28 and TRBJ1-3): DVKVTQSSRYLVKRTGEKVFLECVQDMDHENMFWYRQDPGLGLRLIYFSYDVKMKEKGDIPEGYSVSREKKERFSLILESASTNQTSMYLCASSYRGGYTIYFGEGSWLTVV.

The J gene is TRBJ2-3, the V gene TRBV27; 11 bases are a match to TRBD2. V shed 6 bases and J 6 bases; nucleotides not matched to a gene: 2. Germline V gene data show CDR1 as MNHEY and CDR2 as SMNVEV (reference sequence). The CDR3 length is 13 residues. CDR3 in DNA: TGTGCCAGCAGGGCTAGCGGGGGGGATACGCAGTATTTT. The encoded protein is CASRASGGDTQYF.

The chain carries TRBV28 and TRBJ2-7, with a possible D match to TRBD1 (5 bases). V lost 4 bases, J lost 5 bases, and 9 bases lay in between. CDR1 and CDR2 from the germline V gene are MDHEN and SYDVKM. CDR3 length: 12 amino acids. The CDR3, as DNA: TGTGCCAGCAGTTGGGGCTGGGACGAGCAGTACTTC. Residues: CASSWGWDEQYF.

This clone occurred a few times. The rearrangement links TRBV4-2 to TRBJ2-5, with D tentatively TRBD1 (5 bases). There are 15 residues in the CDR3. CDR1 is LGHNA, CDR2 YNFKEQ, per germline. V gave up 2 bases and J gave up 1 base, with 11 bases separating them. The CDR3 spells CASSQPQGTQETQYF. Here the CDR3 DNA reads TGTGCCAGCAGCCAACCCCAGGGAACCCAAGAGACCCAGTACTTC.

The chain is built from TRBV28 and TRBJ1-1; D is possibly TRBD1 (5 bases). V was cut by 7 bases and J by 1 base, with 16 bases left in between. Germline CDR1 and CDR2: MDHEN and SYDVKM. The CDR3 spans 15 residues. Here the CDR3 reads CASTTTGTENTEAFF. In DNA form, the CDR3 reads TGTGCCAGCACCACGACCGGGACGGAGAACACTGAAGCTTTCTTT.

This clone was counted once. The chain carries TRBV6-5 and TRBJ2-1; D not certain. CDR3 length: 15 amino acids. Germline assignment: CDR1 MNHEY and CDR2 SVGAGI. V was cut by 2 bases and J by 0 bases, with 8 bases left in between. The CDR3 loop is CASSYTSSSYNEQFF. As DNA, the CDR3 is TGTGCCAGCAGTTACACCTCAAGCTCCTACAATGAGCAGTTCTTC.